What follows describes a single T cell receptor (beta chain). These data come from a study of blood T cell repertoires in COVID-19. About the research overall: Spain, Italy and the United States supplied samples that represented acute and convalescent COVID-19. T cells, B-cell-depleted T cells, or PBMCs provided the cDNA or gDNA that served as material.

Methods used by the authors: Reference gene primers were amplified, and this amplification served to estimate nucleated cell counts. Assay used: immunoSEQ multiplex PCR; TCRdb lists only in-frame clones, some missing. V, J and clone size are those of that table, while D and trimming were read from the DNA. The profile shows under 300,000 clones, roughly 90% of them singletons. From germline, CDR1 is SNHLY and CDR2 FYNNEI. V gave up 6 bases and J gave up 10 bases, with 19 bases separating them. This CDR3 has 14 residues. The TCR originated in a woman in her twenties or thirties with acute or convalescent COVID-19. Sequenced material: peripheral blood. The chain couples TRBV2 to TRBJ1-5; D perhaps matches TRBD1 (6 bases). The CDR3 sequence: CASRDRTVRGPQHF. CDR3 in DNA: TGTGCCAGCAGGGATAGGACAGTTAGAGGCCCCCAGCATTTT.